One sample yielded the 5 T cell receptor beta chains listed below, sequenced in a study of T cell responses to AZD1222 COVID-19 vaccine. Produced via immunoSEQ multiplex PCR; TCRdb's table is partial and in-frame only. Of about 100,000 clones detected, about 90% appear once; the ten largest clones hold 2.5%. Sequencing was performed on peripheral blood, taken 28 days after the second AZD1222 dose. These TCRs come from an adult who received the AZD1222 COVID-19 vaccine.

This sequence joins TRBV4-1 and TRBJ1-5; D remains ambiguous. Germline V gives CDR1 MGHRA, CDR2 YSYEKL. The CDR3 has 14 residues. Trimming removed 0 bases from V and 8 bases from J, with 11 bases in between. The chain's CDR3 is CASSQEPPAKPQHF. The CDR3 region has the DNA TGCGCCAGCAGCCAAGAGCCACCGGCGAAGCCCCAGCATTTT.

The rearrangement joins TRBV5-1 to TRBJ2-3, with 7 nucleotides matching TRBD1. CDR3 length equals 15 residues. V shed 5 bases, J shed 1 base, and the junction held 7 bases outside the gene matches. Germline-derived CDR1 and CDR2 are SGHRS and YFSETQ. The CDR3 here is CASSPGTVRTDTQYF. As DNA, the CDR3 is TGCGCCAGCAGTCCTGGGACAGTCCGCACAGATACGCAGTATTTT.

The sample holds one count of this clone. The genes are TRBV9 and TRBJ1-3; 7 nucleotides align to TRBD1. Germline V gives CDR1 SGDLS, CDR2 YYNGEE. This CDR3 has 14 residues. V gave up 5 bases and J gave up 6 bases; unmatched junction bases: 8. Here the CDR3 DNA reads TGTGCCAGCAGGATGGGACAGCGACTAAACACCATATATTTT. Amino acid sequence: CASRMGQRLNTIYF.

J is TRBJ2-3 and V is TRBV10-3; 7 bases align to TRBD1. The CDR3 runs 16 residues. Unmatched junction bases numbered 6, after V lost 0 bases and J lost 3 bases. Per germline, CDR1 ENHRY and CDR2 SYGVKD. The CDR3 DNA reads TGTGCCATCAGTGAGTCACAGGGGAGATCGACAGATACGCAGTATTTT. Amino acid sequence: CAISESQGRSTDTQYF.

This chain connects TRBV11-2 to TRBJ2-7; D is undetermined. Looked up from germline, CDR1 is SGHAT and CDR2 is FQNNGV. Trimming shortened V by 2 bases and J by 0 bases, and 11 bases separated the two germline ends. The CDR3 has 15 amino acids. The CDR3 spells CASSLWVTSSYEQYF. In nucleotides, the CDR3 is TGTGCCAGCAGCTTATGGGTGACTTCCTCCTACGAGCAGTACTTC.